Included here is one T cell receptor beta chain sequence, with context. Sequencing used immunoSEQ v3. The repertoire was sequenced with immunoSEQ multiplex PCR; TCRdb's copy has only in-frame clones and lacks some. The profile shows about 26,000 clones, approximately 57% of them singletons. Regarding time point: pre-treatment sample, taken before nivolumab and TIL therapy. Most excised metastases sampled were pleural nodules or supraclavicular lymph nodes. Tumor harvest preceded PD-1/PD-L1 blockade, followed by nivolumab treatment. The CDR3 contains 11 residues. V was pared by 3 bases and J by 5 bases, with 6 bases between. CDR1 DFQATT and CDR2 SNEGSKA come from the germline V gene (reference sequence). The data derive from a study of TIL therapy for anti-PD-1-resistant metastatic lung cancer. Study summary: Most patients had lung adenocarcinoma.

This rearrangement joins TRBV20-1 to TRBJ2-3; the D is unclear. The source of this sequence is a woman between 25 and 80 years old with non-small cell lung cancer. The sample in question was tumor tissue, obtained at baseline. The CDR3 bases are TGCAGTGCTAGGTCACGAGATACGCAGTATTTT. Its translation: CSARSRDTQYF.